This is a list of T cell receptor beta chains from one sample in a study of beta chain features in type 1 diabetes. Sequencing used immunoSEQ multiplex PCR; TCRdb keeps in-frame clones, though not all of them. The table shows 15,000 to 20,000 clones, with 50% occurring only once. The sequencing input was stem cell memory CD4+ T cells from blood. The receptor set was obtained from a man aged 18 to 30 in good health. CDR3s include the opening cysteine and the closing phenylalanine or tryptophan. D genes are given only for firm matches. Only part of the rows carry a size: once, few, many, or a class if the clone is expanded.

TRBV5-1	TRBJ2-1	.	.	CASSPRAGSSYNEQFF	TGCGCCAGCAGCCCTCGGGCAGGGTCATCCTACAATGAGCAGTTCTTC
TRBV7-3	TRBJ1-1	.	.	CASSLVENTEAFF	TGTGCCAGCAGCTTAGTAGAGAACACTGAAGCTTTCTTT
TRBV5-4	TRBJ2-1	TRBD1	.	CASSFRDRGPNEQFF	TGTGCCAGCAGCTTCAGGGACAGGGGGCCCAATGAGCAGTTCTTC
TRBV5-1	TRBJ2-1	TRBD1	few	CASSPRPQGALGEQFF	TGCGCCAGCAGCCCGAGACCCCAGGGGGCGCTTGGCGAGCAGTTCTTC
TRBV18	TRBJ2-7	TRBD2	.	CASSPQTSGTVFDEQYF	TGTGCCAGCTCACCTCAGACTAGCGGGACTGTATTCGACGAGCAGTACTTC
TRBV30	TRBJ1-5	.	.	CACTGQGDQPQHF	TGTGCCTGTACAGGGCAGGGTGATCAGCCCCAGCATTTT
TRBV6-1	TRBJ2-7	TRBD1	.	CASSARPGQIRGYEQYF	TGTGCCAGCAGTGCTCGCCCGGGACAGATACGGGGCTACGAGCAGTACTTC
TRBV7-9	TRBJ1-1	TRBD1	.	CASSPQGGGTEAFF	TGTGCCAGCAGCCCACAGGGGGGGGGCACTGAAGCTTTCTTT
TRBV7-2	TRBJ2-7	TRBD2	.	CASSAGTSGYEQYF	TGTGCCAGCAGCGCCGGGACTAGCGGCTACGAGCAGTACTTC
TRBV7-7	TRBJ2-1	TRBD1	.	CASSLGPSGTGGNEQFF	TGTGCCAGCAGCTTAGGGCCCTCCGGGACAGGGGGCAATGAGCAGTTCTTC
TRBV4-2	TRBJ2-3	TRBD2	.	CASSQSPPGGPSDTQYF	TGTGCCAGCAGCCAATCCCCTCCGGGAGGGCCCTCTGATACGCAGTATTTT
TRBV11-2	TRBJ2-2	.	few	CASSFLAGPSGELFF	TGTGCCAGCAGCTTCCTGGCGGGGCCGTCCGGGGAGCTGTTTTTT
TRBV27	TRBJ2-1	.	.	CASSPRHRGKEQFF	TGTGCCAGCAGTCCAAGACACCGGGGGAAAGAGCAGTTCTTC
TRBV6-5	TRBJ2-4	TRBD2	.	CASSQGLAGVQYF	TGTGCCAGCAGTCAGGGACTAGCGGGCGTTCAGTACTTC
TRBV5-1	TRBJ2-1	TRBD1	.	CASSLRTGQGWNEQFF	TGCGCCAGCAGCTTACGAACGGGACAGGGTTGGAATGAGCAGTTCTTC
TRBV7-8	TRBJ1-1	TRBD1	.	CASSAPRDRAGVGTEAFF	TGTGCCAGCAGCGCGCCCCGGGACAGGGCCGGAGTTGGCACTGAAGCTTTCTTT
TRBV19	TRBJ1-2	TRBD1	.	CASSHRQGHSYGYTF	TGTGCCAGTAGTCACCGACAGGGGCATAGCTATGGCTACACCTTC
TRBV28	TRBJ1-2	TRBD1	.	CASSSLGQGAGGYTF	TGTGCCAGCAGCTCATTAGGACAGGGGGCTGGTGGCTACACCTTC
TRBV10-3	TRBJ2-5	.	.	CAIREGHAQNQETQYF	TGTGCCATCAGGGAGGGACATGCTCAGAACCAAGAGACCCAGTACTTC
TRBV6-1	TRBJ2-5	.	.	CASTRVGAAKHSPYF	TGTGCCAGCACCAGGGTTGGAGCCGCGAAGCACTCACCGTACTTC
TRBV11-1	TRBJ2-5	TRBD1	.	CASSLGNIRWTGGETQYF	TGTGCCAGCAGCTTGGGAAACATAAGATGGACAGGTGGAGAGACCCAGTACTTC
TRBV6-6	TRBJ2-1	.	.	CASRAGQLTYNEQFF	TGTGCCAGCAGGGCGGGACAGCTAACCTACAATGAGCAGTTCTTC
TRBV28	TRBJ2-2	TRBD1	few	CASTSVGTGPNTGELFF	TGTGCCAGCACCAGCGTCGGGACAGGGCCGAACACCGGGGAGCTGTTTTTT
TRBV6-1	TRBJ2-5	TRBD2	.	CASSEAYRGGASETQYF	TGTGCCAGCAGTGAAGCGTATCGCGGGGGGGCATCAGAGACCCAGTACTTC
TRBV28	TRBJ1-1	.	.	CASSFGTELEAFF	TGTGCCAGCAGTTTCGGTACAGAGCTTGAAGCTTTCTTT
TRBV28	TRBJ2-1	.	.	CASSYDFYNEQFF	TGTGCCAGCAGTTACGACTTCTACAATGAGCAGTTCTTC
TRBV10-3	TRBJ2-5	.	.	CAISEPAGELSETQYF	TGTGCCATCAGTGAGCCGGCTGGGGAGTTGTCAGAGACCCAGTACTTC
TRBV30	TRBJ2-1	TRBD1	.	CAWKILGQGPDEQFF	TGTGCCTGGAAGATCTTAGGACAGGGGCCCGATGAGCAGTTCTTC
TRBV27	TRBJ1-1	TRBD1	.	CASIPGQGRANTEAFF	TGTGCCAGCATCCCTGGACAGGGGAGGGCGAACACTGAAGCTTTCTTT
TRBV30	TRBJ2-5	.	few	CAWTGLGLDVPQYF	TGTGCCTGGACTGGATTGGGACTTGACGTTCCCCAGTACTTC
TRBV18	TRBJ2-1	TRBD2	few	CASSPPGLAGARSYNEQFF	TGTGCCAGCTCACCCCCGGGACTAGCGGGAGCTAGATCCTACAATGAGCAGTTCTTC
TRBV11-2	TRBJ2-1	.	.	CASSFQSGEQFF	TGTGCCAGCAGCTTCCAGTCCGGGGAGCAGTTCTTC
TRBV7-2	TRBJ2-1	TRBD2	.	CATRQGLAGPNEQFF	TGTGCCACCCGCCAGGGACTAGCGGGACCCAATGAGCAGTTCTTC
TRBV29-1	TRBJ1-2	TRBD1	.	CSVRTGYFGYTF	TGCAGCGTGCGGACAGGGTACTTTGGCTACACCTTC
TRBV14	TRBJ2-1	TRBD2	.	CASSRAAGRNEQFF	TGTGCCAGCAGCCGAGCAGCGGGAAGGAATGAGCAGTTCTTC
TRBV11-2	TRBJ2-7	TRBD2	.	CASSPTSGRVDEQYF	TGTGCCAGCAGCCCGACTAGCGGGAGAGTCGACGAGCAGTACTTC
TRBV4-3	TRBJ2-3	TRBD2	.	CASSLTSGRTDTQYF	TGCGCCAGCAGCCTTACTAGCGGGAGGACAGATACGCAGTATTTT
TRBV14	TRBJ2-2	.	.	CASSRQGITGELFF	TGTGCCAGCAGCCGGCAGGGTATCACCGGGGAGCTGTTTTTT
TRBV11-2	TRBJ1-2	.	.	CASSLVGQTAKSYGYTF	TGTGCCAGCAGCTTAGTTGGGCAGACCGCTAAGTCCTATGGCTACACCTTC
TRBV4-1	TRBJ2-7	TRBD1	few	CASSQAAGQGYEQYF	TGCGCCAGCAGCCAAGCCGCGGGACAGGGCTACGAGCAGTACTTC
TRBV7-2	TRBJ1-1	TRBD1	.	CASSFQGTGIEAFF	TGTGCCAGCAGCTTCCAGGGGACAGGGATTGAAGCTTTCTTT
TRBV27	TRBJ2-3	.	.	CASGSSTDTQYF	TGTGCCAGCGGGAGTAGCACAGATACGCAGTATTTT
TRBV5-1	TRBJ2-7	TRBD2	.	CASSIMTSGRYEQYF	TGCGCCAGCAGCATAATGACTAGCGGGAGGTACGAGCAGTACTTC
TRBV29-1	TRBJ1-1	.	.	CSVEDVLDTGYPHDMNTEAFF	TGCAGCGTTGAAGATGTATTAGACACGGGGTATCCTCATGACATGAACACTGAAGCTTTCTTT
TRBV5-1	TRBJ2-5	.	.	CASSLVGTQETQYF	TGCGCCAGCAGCTTGGTTGGCACCCAAGAGACCCAGTACTTC
TRBV18	TRBJ1-5	.	.	CASSSAGPGAEQPQHF	TGTGCCAGCTCCTCCGCGGGTCCAGGGGCAGAACAGCCCCAGCATTTT
TRBV28	TRBJ2-7	.	.	CASSFQTQGLKLGEQYF	TGTGCCAGCTCCTTTCAAACACAGGGCCTGAAGCTCGGCGAGCAGTACTTC
TRBV6-5	TRBJ2-7	.	.	CASSSAGQRPYEQYF	TGTGCCAGCAGTTCCGCGGGACAGCGGCCCTACGAGCAGTACTTC
TRBV11-3	TRBJ2-5	TRBD1	.	CASSLWTGVGETQYF	TGTGCCAGCAGCTTATGGACAGGGGTAGGGGAGACCCAGTACTTC
TRBV28	TRBJ2-5	TRBD1	.	CASSYFAGGETQYF	TGTGCCAGCAGTTATTTTGCAGGGGGCGAGACCCAGTACTTC